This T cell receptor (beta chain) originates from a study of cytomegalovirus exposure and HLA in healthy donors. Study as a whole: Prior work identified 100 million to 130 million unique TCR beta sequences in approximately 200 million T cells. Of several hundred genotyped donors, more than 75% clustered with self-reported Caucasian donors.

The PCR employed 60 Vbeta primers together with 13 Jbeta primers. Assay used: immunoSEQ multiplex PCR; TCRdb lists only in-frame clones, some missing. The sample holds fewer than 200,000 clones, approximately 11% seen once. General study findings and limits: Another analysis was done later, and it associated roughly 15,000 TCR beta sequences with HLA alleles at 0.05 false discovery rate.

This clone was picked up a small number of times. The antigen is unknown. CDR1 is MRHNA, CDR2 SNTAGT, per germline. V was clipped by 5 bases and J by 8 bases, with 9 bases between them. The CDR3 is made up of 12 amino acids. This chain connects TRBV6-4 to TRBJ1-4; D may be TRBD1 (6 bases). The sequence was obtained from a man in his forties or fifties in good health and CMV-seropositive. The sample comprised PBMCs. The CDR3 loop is CASSHREEKLFF. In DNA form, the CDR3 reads TGTGCCAGCAGTCACAGGGAAGAAAAACTGTTTTTT.